What follows are 8 T cell receptor beta chains derived from one specimen sequenced in a study of early T cells in non-severe SARS-CoV-2 infection. TCRdb reanalysed the 5' RACE reads using MiXCR and keeps one entry per CDR3 protein. The sample consists of fewer than 100,000 distinct CDR3 sequences, approximately 13% of them appearing once. The sequencing input was whole blood. These receptors all stem from an adult who was a healthcare worker with PCR-confirmed SARS-CoV-2 infection or an uninfected control (not recorded which).

Note on this clonotype: With a much larger clone just one base away, this may be a read error. This rearrangement joins TRBV28 to TRBJ2-5; the D gene is possibly TRBD1 (6 bases). Per the germline V gene, CDR1 is MDHEN and CDR2 is SYDVKM. Trimming shortened V by 6 bases and J by 5 bases, and 10 bases separated the two germline ends. The CDR3 spans 12 residues. The CDR3: CASRWGPETQYF. The DNA of the CDR3 is TGTGCCAGCAGATGGGGGCCGGAGACCCAGTACTTC.

Many counts were recorded for this clonotype. The J gene is TRBJ2-1, the V gene TRBV20-1, with 7 positions matching TRBD1. The V gene end was trimmed by 5 bases and the J gene end by 2 bases; junction bases not matched to a gene: 6. The CDR3 covers 14 residues. Germline lookup yields CDR1 DFQATT and CDR2 SNEGSKA (reference sequence). CDR3 residues: CSALTGPPYNEQFF. The CDR3 DNA follows: TGCAGTGCTCTGACAGGGCCCCCCTACAATGAGCAGTTCTTC.

This clonotype has a handful of counts. J is TRBJ2-1 and V is TRBV6-4; tentatively, D is TRBD1 (5 bases). CDR1 is MRHNA and CDR2 is SNTAGT in the germline V gene. Trimming pared 0 bases from V and 8 bases from J, leaving 11 bases between. CDR3 size: 14 residues. The DNA of the CDR3 is TGTGCCAGCAGTGACTCGAAGGGGCCGGATGAGCAGTTCTTC. Its protein product is CASSDSKGPDEQFF.

This rearrangement joins TRBV9 to TRBJ2-3; 9 bases are shared with TRBD2. The germline V gene has CDR1 SGDLS and CDR2 YYNGEE. With V trimmed by 4 bases and J by 1 base, 1 base remained unmatched. The CDR3 sequence is 14 residues long. The CDR3, as DNA: TGTGCCAGCAGCCGGACTAGCGGCACAGATACGCAGTATTTT. It specifies CASSRTSGTDTQYF.

This clonotype showed up just a few times. CDR3 in DNA: TGTGCCAGCAGCTCGGGACTAGAGCCTACCTACGAGCAGTACTTC. This codes for CASSSGLEPTYEQYF. The chain recombines TRBV7-9 with TRBJ2-7; 8 bases fit TRBD2. This CDR3 comprises 15 residues. The ends lost 4 bases at V and 2 bases at J; junction bases unmatched: 7. Germline V gene data show CDR1 as SEHNR and CDR2 as FQNEAQ (reference sequence). Complete variable domain (other parts from reference TRBV7-9 and TRBJ2-7): DTGVSQNPRHKITKRGQNVTFRCDPISEHNRLYWYRQTLGQGPEFLTYFQNEAQLEKSRLLSDRFSAERPKGSFSTLEIQRTEQGDSAMYLCASSSGLEPTYEQYFGPGTRLTVT.

In this sample, this clonotype turned up a few times. V is TRBV7-6 and J is TRBJ2-3, with a possible D match to TRBD2 (7 bases). Trimming shortened V by 6 bases and J by 2 bases, and 18 bases separated the two germline ends. Germline V lookup: CDR1 SGHVS, CDR2 FNYEAQ. The CDR3 runs to 16 residues. CDR3 in DNA: TGTGCCAGCAGTTCCCCGGCCCGGGGGGCCACAGATACGCAGTATTTT. Translating gives CASSSPARGATDTQYF.

The V call is TRBV5-1, the J call TRBJ2-5; 7 bases are shared with TRBD1. J was trimmed by 1 base and V by 5 bases; bases with no gene match: 5. Germline assignment: CDR1 SGHRS and CDR2 YFSETQ. The CDR3 has 14 residues. The CDR3 sequence is CASSYGDSQETQYF. CDR3 coding DNA: TGCGCCAGCAGTTACGGGGACAGCCAAGAGACCCAGTACTTC.

This clonotype showed up just a few times. V and J are TRBV2 and TRBJ2-4; D gene ambiguous. Trimming took 6 bases from V and 11 from J, leaving 26 bases between them. Germline V gene sequence: CDR1 SNHLY, CDR2 FYNNEI. The CDR3 is made up of 16 amino acids. CDR3 coding DNA: TGTGCCAGCAGGGTGGTAGACGGCCCCCCGGTCGGAGTTCAGTACTTC. It yields the protein CASRVVDGPPVGVQYF.